This T cell receptor beta chain was captured by sequencing in a study of response to subunit inactivated influenza vaccine. In TCRdb, the RT-PCR reads were re-called with MiXCR into one record per CDR3 protein. The data contain 500,000 to 600,000 distinct CDR3 sequences, around 8% of them singletons. Germline V gene lookup returns CDR1 MNHEY and CDR2 SVGEGT. The trim removed 2 bases at V and 1 base at J, leaving 5 bases unmatched. The CDR3 runs 17 residues. Study-wide results and caveats: Only a handful of new T cells, the authors suggested, are recruited with each seasonal influenza vaccination.

This clonotype was counted a few times. As yet, its antigen is unknown. The V and J genes are TRBV6-2 or TRBV6-3 and TRBJ2-2; 9 bases map to TRBD1. This sequence was found in a man between 50 and 69 years old who received an inactivated influenza vaccine. The starting material was PBMCs from blood, obtained roughly 24 months after vaccination. The CDR3 DNA is TGTGCCAGCAGTTACACTGGACAGGGGCTGAACACCGGGGAGCTGTTTTTT. It encodes CASSYTGQGLNTGELFF.